This TCR beta chain emerged from a study of control samples from healthy donors and cancer patients. The V gene lost 0 bases and the J gene lost 8 bases, with 10 bases spanning the gap. The V gene's germline CDR1 is MGHRA and CDR2 YSYEKL. The CDR3 length is 14 residues. Clones were sequenced by immunoSEQ multiplex PCR, and TCRdb holds only the in-frame ones, with some missing. Counted here are 50,000 or so clones, about 86% occurring once; the ten biggest clones make up about 3%. Sequencing was carried out using PBMCs. This sequence was found in a woman between 45 and 65 years old with lung cancer. The chain couples TRBV4-1 to TRBJ1-4; no firm D call. The CDR3 nucleotides are TGCGCCAGCAGCCAAGATGAAAACGGGGAAAAACTGTTTTTT. It specifies CASSQDENGEKLFF.